The 2 T cell receptor beta chains below all came from one sample that was sequenced in a study of regulatory T cells in long-lasting Graves disease. HTBI primers from iRepertoire and Arm-PCR of CDR3 regions yielded the TCR beta libraries. MiXCR, run by TCRdb on the multiplex PCR reads, gives a single entry per CDR3 protein. The sample lists around 450,000 distinct CDR3 sequences; about 22% were seen once. The time point is: persistent/refractory GD, antithyroid drugs over 5 years with positive TRAb. Scientists built the TCR library using RNA that was extracted from PBMCs. The specimen was peripheral blood mononuclear cells (PBMCs), collected when the disease was refractory, from a patient treated with antithyroid drugs. The origin of the receptors is a female donor with Graves disease.

This clonotype was counted many times. The J gene is TRBJ2-7, the V gene TRBV7-2, with 9 bases that match TRBD1. The germline V gene encodes CDR1 SGHTA and CDR2 FQGNSA. This CDR3 has 15 residues. V shed 5 bases and J 0 bases; nucleotides not matched to a gene: 5. CDR3 amino acids: CASSRGQGPSYEQYF. The CDR3 DNA follows: TGTGCCAGCAGCCGGGGACAGGGTCCCTCCTACGAGCAGTACTTC.

This clonotype was picked up many times. The rearrangement joins TRBV6-1 to TRBJ2-7; D uncertain. The CDR3 is 14 amino acids. V dropped 4 bases and J dropped 0 bases, with 10 bases sitting between them. Germline CDR1 reads MNHNS; CDR2 reads SASEGT. The DNA of the CDR3 is TGTGCCAGCAGTGTAGGTCCCCTCTCCTACGAGCAGTACTTC. Protein product: CASSVGPLSYEQYF.